A selection of T cell receptor beta chains follows, all from one sample in a study of early T cells in non-severe SARS-CoV-2 infection. Each CDR3 protein is one row after TCRdb ran MiXCR on the 5' RACE reads. The table has some 50,000 distinct CDR3 sequences, around 9% seen once; the top ten hold less than 25%. The specimen sequenced was whole blood. Receptors originate from an adult who was a healthcare worker with PCR-confirmed SARS-CoV-2 infection or an uninfected control (not recorded which). Each CDR3 is given with its conserved first and last residue. Fields, in order: clone size, D gene, V gene, CDR3 length, J gene, CDR3 DNA, CDR3 protein. D genes are given only for firm matches. Where a row states a size, it is once, few, many or the class of an expanded clone; other rows omit it.

few	-	TRBV18	14	TRBJ1-6	TGTGCCAGCTCACCGGACAGCGGGGTCTCACCCCTCCACTTT	CASSPDSGVSPLHF
many	-	TRBV30	11	TRBJ2-6	TGTGCCTCCACTGGGGCCAACGTCCTGACTTTC	CASTGANVLTF
-	TRBD2	TRBV5-4	17	TRBJ2-1	TGTGCCAGCCCCCCGGAGGGAGGTACAGCGGGGGTGAATGAGCAGTTCTTC	CASPPEGGTAGVNEQFF
-	TRBD1	TRBV7-9	16	TRBJ1-6	TGTGCCAGCAGCCCGGGGACAGGCGAGTGGGATTCACCCCTCCACTTT	CASSPGTGEWDSPLHF
-	-	TRBV7-9	14	TRBJ1-4	TGTGCCAGCGGCAGGGGTGGAACAAATGAAAAACTGTTTTTT	CASGRGGTNEKLFF
-	-	TRBV10-3	14	TRBJ2-3	TGTGCCATCAGTGCGCGGGACAGAAGTGATACGCAGTATTTT	CAISARDRSDTQYF
-	-	TRBV12-3/TRBV12-4	11	TRBJ2-7	TGTGCCAGCAGTTTAACTGGGGGGCAGTACTTC	CASSLTGGQYF
many	TRBD2	TRBV12-3/TRBV12-4	14	TRBJ2-7	TGTGCCAGCAGGATAGCGGGGGGTCCCTACGAGCAGTACTTC	CASRIAGGPYEQYF
many	-	TRBV7-9	11	TRBJ2-5	TGTGCCAGCAGCACCCGAGAGACCCAGTACTTC	CASSTRETQYF
few	TRBD1	TRBV20-1	13	TRBJ2-1	TGCAGTGCGCCGGGACAGGGTAACAATGAGCAGTTCTTC	CSAPGQGNNEQFF
-	-	TRBV20-1	14	TRBJ2-3	TGCAGTGCTGTGCAGGAATTAAGGACAGATACGCAGTATTTT	CSAVQELRTDTQYF
many	-	TRBV10-3	12	TRBJ2-2	TGTGCCATCAGTGAGTCCGCCGGGGAGCTGTTTTTT	CAISESAGELFF